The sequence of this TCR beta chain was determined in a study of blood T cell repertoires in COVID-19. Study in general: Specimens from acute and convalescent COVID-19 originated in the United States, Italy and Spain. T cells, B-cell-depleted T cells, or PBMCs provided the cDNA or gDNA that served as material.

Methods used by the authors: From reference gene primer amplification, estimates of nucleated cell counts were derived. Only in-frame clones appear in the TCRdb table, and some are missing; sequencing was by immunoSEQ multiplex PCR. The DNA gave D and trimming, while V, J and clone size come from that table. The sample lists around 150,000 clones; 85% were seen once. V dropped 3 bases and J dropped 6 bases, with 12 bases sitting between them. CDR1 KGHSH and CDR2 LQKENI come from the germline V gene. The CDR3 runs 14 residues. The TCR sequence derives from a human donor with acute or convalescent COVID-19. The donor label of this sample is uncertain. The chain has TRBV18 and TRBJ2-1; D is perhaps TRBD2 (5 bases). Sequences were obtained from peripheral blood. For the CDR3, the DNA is TGTGCCAGCTCACCCCAAACGGGGTCCAATGAGCAGTTCTTC. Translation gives CASSPQTGSNEQFF.